A selection of T cell receptor beta chains follows, all from one sample in a study of shared clonotypes between healthy human individuals. Some clones are missing from TCRdb's copy, which holds only in-frame ones; the method was immunoSEQ multiplex PCR. The sample records some 1 million clones, about 77% being singletons. The sequenced sample consisted of memory CD4+ T cells sorted from blood. The receptors shown here come from a man aged 18 to 29 in good health. The CDR3 runs from the conserved cysteine through the conserved F or W. The D gene is left open where the match is weak. Some rows have no size entry. The others give once, few or many, or a class for an expanded clone.

CDR3: CASSTPVGEDGYTF
DNA: TGTGCCAGCAGTACCCCGGTGGGGGAGGATGGCTACACCTTC
size: once
J: TRBJ1-2
V: TRBV28
D: NA

CDR3: CASSPGDYGYTF
DNA: TGTGCCAGCTCACCTGGAGACTATGGCTACACCTTC
size: NA
J: TRBJ1-2
V: TRBV18
D: NA

CDR3: CASSNQREGQDTQYF
DNA: TGTGCCAGCAGTAACCAGCGGGAGGGCCAAGATACGCAGTATTTT
size: NA
J: TRBJ2-3
V: TRBV2
D: TRBD2

CDR3: CATSRPGGGAPYEQYF
DNA: TGTGCCACCAGCAGACCCGGTGGGGGGGCTCCCTACGAGCAGTACTTC
size: NA
J: TRBJ2-7
V: TRBV15
D: NA

CDR3: CASSGNSPLHF
DNA: TGTGCCAGCAGCGGTAATTCACCCCTCCACTTT
size: NA
J: TRBJ1-6
V: TRBV11-2
D: NA

CDR3: CASSHGNVDSPLHF
DNA: TGCGCCAGCAGTCATGGCAACGTGGATTCACCCCTCCACTTT
size: NA
J: TRBJ1-6
V: TRBV5-1
D: NA

CDR3: CASSLTLAGTGELFF
DNA: TGTGCCAGCAGCTTGACCCTAGCGGGGACCGGGGAGCTGTTTTTT
size: NA
J: TRBJ2-2
V: TRBV5-4
D: TRBD2

CDR3: CASSPRTLPETQYF
DNA: TGTGCCAGCTCACCGAGGACCCTTCCAGAGACCCAGTACTTC
size: once
J: TRBJ2-5
V: TRBV18
D: NA

CDR3: CASSQWDRVEEQYF
DNA: TGTGCCAGCAGCCAATGGGACAGGGTAGAGGAGCAGTACTTC
size: NA
J: TRBJ2-7
V: TRBV5-4
D: TRBD1

CDR3: CASSQDGGANYGYTF
DNA: TGCGCCAGCAGCCAAGATGGGGGTGCTAACTATGGCTACACCTTC
size: NA
J: TRBJ1-2
V: TRBV4-1
D: NA

CDR3: CAIRPTATDTQYF
DNA: TGTGCCATCAGGCCCACAGCTACAGATACGCAGTATTTT
size: NA
J: TRBJ2-3
V: TRBV10-3
D: NA

CDR3: CASSQISGSEKLFF
DNA: TGTGCCAGCAGTCAAATATCGGGTAGTGAAAAACTGTTTTTT
size: NA
J: TRBJ1-4
V: TRBV6-6
D: NA

CDR3: CASSLNEGANYGYTF
DNA: TGTGCCAGCAGCTTAAATGAAGGGGCTAACTATGGCTACACCTTC
size: NA
J: TRBJ1-2
V: TRBV7-9
D: NA

CDR3: CASSFAGDPYGYTF
DNA: TGCGCCAGCAGCTTCGCAGGGGACCCCTATGGCTACACCTTC
size: NA
J: TRBJ1-2
V: TRBV5-1
D: NA

CDR3: CASSMSSYNSPLHF
DNA: TGTGCCAGTAGTATGAGCTCCTATAATTCACCCCTCCACTTT
size: few
J: TRBJ1-6
V: TRBV19
D: NA

CDR3: CASKGQSAGAYEKLFF
DNA: TGTGCCAGCAAGGGACAATCCGCGGGGGCGTATGAAAAACTGTTTTTT
size: NA
J: TRBJ1-4
V: TRBV6-6
D: NA

CDR3: CASSVGGTSGNTIYF
DNA: TGTGCCAGCAGCGTAGGGGGTACCTCTGGAAACACCATATATTTT
size: few
J: TRBJ1-3
V: TRBV9
D: NA